The 14 T cell receptor beta chains in this list originate from one sample, sequenced in a study of OX40 agonist ivuxolimab in advanced cancers. Profiling relied on immunoSEQ multiplex PCR, and the TCRdb table lists in-frame clones only, not all of them. The data contain tens of thousands of clones, about 94% of them singletons. The sample was CD4+ or CD8+ T cells sorted from blood, taken in a trial of the OX40 agonist ivuxolimab. All receptors come from an adult with an advanced solid tumor such as melanoma, head and neck, liver or kidney cancer.

In its sample, this clone was seen once. The rearrangement joins TRBV5-1 to TRBJ2-2, with D possibly TRBD1 on 6 matching bases. Germline CDR1 SGHRS, CDR2 YFSETQ. The CDR3 spans 14 residues. V was cut by 3 bases and J by 6 bases, with 12 bases left in between. CDR3 nucleotides: TGCGCCAGCAGCTCGTCAGGGGTCCCCGGGGAGCTGTTTTTT. It yields the protein CASSSSGVPGELFF.

The V and J genes are TRBV18 and TRBJ2-1; 7 nucleotides align to TRBD2. CDR1 KGHSH and CDR2 LQKENI come from the germline V gene. V dropped 6 bases and J dropped 6; count of bases not matched to a gene: 8. The length of the CDR3 is 14 residues. CDR3 sequence: CASSVGGSRNEQFF. The CDR3 DNA sequence: TGTGCCAGCTCGGTGGGGGGGAGTCGCAATGAGCAGTTCTTC. The full variable domain, its missing parts supplied by reference TRBV18 and TRBJ2-1, is NAGVMQNPRHLVRRRGQEARLRCSPMKGHSHVYWYRQLPEEGLKFMVYLQKENIIDESGMPKERFSAEFPKEGPSILRIQQVVRGDSAAYFCASSVGGSRNEQFFGPGTRLTVL.

The chain has TRBV5-1 and TRBJ2-1; 10 positions match TRBD2. Per germline, CDR1 SGHRS and CDR2 YFSETQ. J was trimmed by 9 bases and V by 0 bases; bases with no gene match: 6. The CDR3 has 15 residues. The CDR3 bases are TGCGCCAGCAGCTTGGGCCTAGCGGGAGCCTCTGAGCAGTTCTTC. Protein: CASSLGLAGASEQFF.

The chain is built from TRBV5-8 and TRBJ1-2; D perhaps matches TRBD1 (6 bases). This CDR3 region has 17 residues. CDR1 is SGHTS, CDR2 YDEGEE, per germline. With 7 bases removed from V and 2 bases from J, the gap between germline ends came to 24 bases. The CDR3 sequence is CASGPTGLRLGNYGYTF. The CDR3 region has the DNA TGTGCCAGCGGACCGACAGGCCTCCGCCTCGGGAACTATGGCTACACCTTC.

The chain has TRBV7-2 and TRBJ2-5; 8 bases are shared with TRBD2. This CDR3 spans 15 amino acids. Per germline, CDR1 SGHTA and CDR2 FQGNSA. Trimming at V came to 5 bases and at J to 5 bases, leaving 10 bases not matched to a gene. CDR3 residues: CASSPRGGRGETQYF. CDR3 coding DNA: TGTGCCAGCAGCCCACGGGGGGGGAGAGGGGAGACCCAGTACTTC. The whole variable domain, remainder taken from reference TRBV7-2 and TRBJ2-5, is GAGVSQSPSNKVTEKGKDVELRCDPISGHTALYWYRQSLGQGLEFLIYFQGNSAPDKSGLPSDRFSAERTGGSVSTLTIQRTQQEDSAVYLCASSPRGGRGETQYFGPGTRLLVL.

This chain's CDR3 is CASSLVAGNIQYF. The CDR3 DNA sequence: TGTGCCAGCAGCTTGGTTGCGGGAAACATTCAGTACTTC. The chain links TRBV5-4 to TRBJ2-4, with D maybe TRBD2 (5 bases). The V end was cut by 0 bases, the J end by 6 bases, with 7 bases between. The CDR3 loop spans 13 amino acids. CDR1 and CDR2 (germline): SGHNT, YYREEE (reference sequence). The variable domain in full, with the rest retrieved from reference TRBV5-4 and TRBJ2-4, is ETGVTQSPTHLIKTRGQQVTLRCSSQSGHNTVSWYQQALGQGPQFIFQYYREEENGRGNFPPRFSGLQFPNYSSELNVNALELDDSALYLCASSLVAGNIQYFGAGTRLSVL.

The V call is TRBV9, the J call TRBJ2-3; D unclear. Germline loops: CDR1 SGDLS, CDR2 YYNGEE. Trimming removed 2 bases from V and 0 bases from J, with 7 bases in between. The CDR3 covers 14 residues. The CDR3 loop reads CASSVRPSTDTQYF. The DNA for the CDR3 is TGTGCCAGCAGCGTCAGGCCTAGCACAGATACGCAGTATTTT. The variable domain in full, completed from reference TRBV9 and TRBJ2-3, reads DSGVTQTPKHLITATGQRVTLRCSPRSGDLSVYWYQQSLDQGLQFLIQYYNGEERAKGNILERFSAQQFPDLHSELNLSSLELGDSALYFCASSVRPSTDTQYFGPGTRLTVL.

The rearrangement links TRBV28 to TRBJ1-5; 12 nucleotides agree with TRBD1. Unmatched junction bases numbered 3, after V lost 6 bases and J lost 3 bases. This CDR3 has 15 residues. Germline lookup yields CDR1 MDHEN and CDR2 SYDVKM. CDR3 DNA sequence: TGTGCCAGCAGCTCGGGACAGGGGGCCAATCAGCCCCAGCATTTT. Protein sequence: CASSSGQGANQPQHF.

V usage is TRBV5-4 and J usage is TRBJ2-3; 8 bases align to TRBD1. The CDR3 runs to 14 residues. The J segment lost 3 bases and the V segment lost 5 bases, leaving 5 bases of the junction unmatched. Germline loops: CDR1 SGHNT, CDR2 YYREEE (reference sequence). Here the CDR3 DNA reads TGTGCCAGCAGTCAGGACAGGGTTACAGATACGCAGTATTTT. This gives the protein CASSQDRVTDTQYF.

This rearrangement joins TRBV18 to TRBJ2-1; 7 nucleotides agree with TRBD2. J gave up 6 bases and V 0 bases, and 8 bases lay outside the gene matches. This CDR3 is built from 16 residues. CDR1 is KGHSH, CDR2 LQKENI, per germline. DNA of the CDR3: TGTGCCAGCTCACCACCGCGTGCGGGGGACTCCAATGAGCAGTTCTTC. This sequence encodes CASSPPRAGDSNEQFF. Variable domain in full (rest from reference TRBV18 and TRBJ2-1): NAGVMQNPRHLVRRRGQEARLRCSPMKGHSHVYWYRQLPEEGLKFMVYLQKENIIDESGMPKERFSAEFPKEGPSILRIQQVVRGDSAAYFCASSPPRAGDSNEQFFGPGTRLTVL.

The chain has TRBV14 and TRBJ2-7; no definite D call. Germline lookup yields CDR1 SGHDN and CDR2 FVKESK. Trimming took off 4 bases at V and 7 bases at J, with 20 bases between the two ends. CDR3 length: 15 amino acids. CDR3 protein: CASSPRVVSLSEQYF. DNA of the CDR3: TGTGCCAGCAGCCCTCGGGTTGTCTCGCTCTCGGAGCAGTACTTC.

The CDR3 loop is CASSLFSVPDEQFF. CDR3 nucleotide sequence: TGCGCCAGCAGCTTGTTTAGCGTGCCAGATGAGCAGTTCTTC. This chain joins TRBV5-1 and TRBJ2-1, with D maybe TRBD2 (5 bases). Germline loops: CDR1 SGHRS, CDR2 YFSETQ. This CDR3 spans 14 amino acids. V shed 1 base and J shed 8 bases, with 13 bases lying between them.

The chain is built from TRBV11-3 and TRBJ2-3; 7 positions match TRBD2. V lost 4 bases, J lost 1 base, and 5 bases stayed unmatched. The CDR3 totals 15 residues. CDR1 is SGHNT and CDR2 is YENEEA in the germline V gene. CDR3 nucleotide sequence: TGTGCCAGCAGCTCTTCTAGCGGACGCACAGATACGCAGTATTTT. Protein product: CASSSSSGRTDTQYF.

V and J are TRBV18 and TRBJ2-3, with 9 bases that match TRBD1. CDR3 length: 17 amino acids. Looked up from germline, CDR1 is KGHSH and CDR2 is LQKENI. V lost 2 bases to trimming and J lost 4 bases; unmatched junction nucleotides: 10. This chain's CDR3 is CASSPGSGQGEADTQYF. The CDR3 DNA reads TGTGCCAGCTCACCAGGATCGGGACAGGGTGAGGCAGATACGCAGTATTTT. Complete variable domain (other parts from reference TRBV18 and TRBJ2-3): NAGVMQNPRHLVRRRGQEARLRCSPMKGHSHVYWYRQLPEEGLKFMVYLQKENIIDESGMPKERFSAEFPKEGPSILRIQQVVRGDSAAYFCASSPGSGQGEADTQYFGPGTRLTVL.